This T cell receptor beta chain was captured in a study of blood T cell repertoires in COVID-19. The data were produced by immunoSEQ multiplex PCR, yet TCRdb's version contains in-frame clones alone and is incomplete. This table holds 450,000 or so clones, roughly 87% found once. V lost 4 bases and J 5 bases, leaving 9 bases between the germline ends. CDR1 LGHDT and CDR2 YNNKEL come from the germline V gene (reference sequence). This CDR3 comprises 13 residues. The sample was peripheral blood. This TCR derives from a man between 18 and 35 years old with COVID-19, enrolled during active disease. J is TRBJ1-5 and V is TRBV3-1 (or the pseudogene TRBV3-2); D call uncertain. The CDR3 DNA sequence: TGTGCCAGCAGCCGACGACTTGATCAGCCCCAGCATTTT. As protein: CASSRRLDQPQHF.